Listed below are T cell receptor beta chains from one sample, sequenced in a study of T cell responses to AZD1222 COVID-19 vaccine. Generated by immunoSEQ multiplex PCR, the TCRdb table keeps only in-frame clones and is missing some. The sample lists about 88,000 clones, less than 90% occurring once. The specimen comprised peripheral blood, sampled 28 days after the second AZD1222 dose. The receptor source for this set is an adult who received the AZD1222 COVID-19 vaccine. The CDR3 runs from the conserved cysteine through the conserved F or W. D genes are given only for firm matches. Clone size is stated in some rows and not others, as once, few, many or a class when expanded.

abundance,d_gene,v_gene,j_gene,CDR3nt,CDR3aa
once,-,TRBV2,TRBJ1-1,TGTGCCAGCAGTGAAGGTGGGAGAGCTTTCTTT,CASSEGGRAFF
-,-,TRBV5-8,TRBJ2-7,TGTGCCAGCAGCCCCAGGGGTAGGGTCTCCTACGAGCAGTACTTC,CASSPRGRVSYEQYF
-,-,TRBV2,TRBJ2-7,TGTGCCAGCAGGGGACAAGTAACCACCTACGAGCAGTACTTC,CASRGQVTTYEQYF
-,TRBD1,TRBV27,TRBJ2-5,TGTGCCAGCAGTTCACAGGGGGCAGCCCAAGAGACCCAGTACTTC,CASSSQGAAQETQYF
once,-,TRBV5-4,TRBJ1-2,TGTGCCAGCAGCTTCCAGGGGAACTATGGCTACACCTTC,CASSFQGNYGYTF
-,TRBD1,TRBV6-5,TRBJ1-1,TGTGCCAGCAGTTACTCGGGACAGCCCGTGAACACTGAAGCTTTCTTT,CASSYSGQPVNTEAFF
-,TRBD2,TRBV5-4,TRBJ2-1,TGTGCCAGCAGCGCCTCTAGCGGGGGCCTGCATGAGCAGTTCTTC,CASSASSGGLHEQFF
-,-,TRBV19,TRBJ1-2,TGTGCCAGTAGTACCCAAACAGTACCCTATGGCTACACCTTC,CASSTQTVPYGYTF
-,-,TRBV9,TRBJ1-2,TGTGCCAGCAGCACCGTGGCAGCCGGAGCTAACTATGGCTACACCTTC,CASSTVAAGANYGYTF
-,TRBD1,TRBV25-1,TRBJ1-5,TGTGCCAGCAGTGACTCGGGGACAGGGGCCCAGCCCCAGCATTTT,CASSDSGTGAQPQHF
-,-,TRBV6-1,TRBJ2-1,TGTGCCAGCAGTGAAGGGAGGGCCCACAATGAGCAGTTCTTC,CASSEGRAHNEQFF
-,-,TRBV4-2,TRBJ2-7,TGTGCCAGCAGCACCTCCCGCTCCTACGAGCAGTACTTC,CASSTSRSYEQYF
-,-,TRBV14,TRBJ1-2,TGTGCCAGCAGCCAGGCTGGAGATCGGGGCTATGGCTACACCTTC,CASSQAGDRGYGYTF
once,-,TRBV5-1,TRBJ2-3,TGCGCCAGCAGCGCTAGGTTCACAGATACGCAGTATTTT,CASSARFTDTQYF
-,-,TRBV2,TRBJ1-6,TGTGCCAGCAGTGATAGGCCGGGCTCCTATAATTCACCCCTCCACTTT,CASSDRPGSYNSPLHF
-,-,TRBV5-5,TRBJ1-4,TGTGCCAGCAGCTTGGACAGGGCAACTAATGAAAAACTGTTTTTT,CASSLDRATNEKLFF
-,-,TRBV12-3/TRBV12-4,TRBJ1-4,TGTGCCAGCGGGGGAACAACTAATGAAAAACTGTTTTTT,CASGGTTNEKLFF
-,-,TRBV7-9,TRBJ1-4,TGTGCCAGCAGCTTAGTGCTGGGGGAGAATGAAAAACTGTTTTTT,CASSLVLGENEKLFF
few,-,TRBV2,TRBJ1-3,TGTGCCAGCAAGGGAAGGTTCTCTGGAAACACCATATATTTT,CASKGRFSGNTIYF
-,TRBD1,TRBV28,TRBJ1-6,TGTGCCAGCAGTTCGGGACAGGGAGATTCACCCCTCCACTTT,CASSSGQGDSPLHF
-,-,TRBV6-5,TRBJ1-2,TGTGCCAGCAGTTACTCCGGGGCTTTCAACTATGGCTACACCTTC,CASSYSGAFNYGYTF
few,-,TRBV7-9,TRBJ2-7,TGTGCCAGCAGCGCTAGGGACGAAGGGGTCTTTGAGCAGTACTTC,CASSARDEGVFEQYF
-,-,TRBV11-2,TRBJ2-7,TGTGCCAGCAGCTTAGGTCCAATCTACGAGCAGTACTTC,CASSLGPIYEQYF
-,-,TRBV30,TRBJ1-2,TGTGCCTGGAAAGGAGGGTCCAGAAGGTATGGCTACACCTTC,CAWKGGSRRYGYTF
-,-,TRBV9,TRBJ1-1,TGTGCCAGCAGCGTAGCTACGGGGCCGAACACTGAAGCTTTCTTT,CASSVATGPNTEAFF
-,-,TRBV12-2,TRBJ2-7,TGTGCAAGTCGCTTAGTAGGGCAGATTCCCTACGAGCAGTACTTC,CASRLVGQIPYEQYF
-,-,TRBV25-1,TRBJ1-1,TGTGCCAGCAGTGGTGGGACTGAAGCTTTCTTT,CASSGGTEAFF
-,TRBD1,TRBV5-1,TRBJ1-1,TGCGCCAGCAGTCAGACAGGGGGCTTAACTGAAGCTTTCTTT,CASSQTGGLTEAFF